This T cell receptor (beta chain) was recovered during a study of blood T cell repertoires in COVID-19. Whole-study context: The United States, Italy and Spain supplied acute and convalescent COVID-19 samples. PBMCs, B-cell-depleted T cells, or T cells were the source of the cDNA or gDNA that made up the material.

This CDR3 has 14 residues. CDR1 and CDR2 from the germline V gene are MDHEN and SYDVKM. J was trimmed by 7 bases and V by 3 bases; bases with no gene match: 8. Original handling: Quantification of nucleated cells was approximated via reference gene primer amplification. Generated by immunoSEQ multiplex PCR, the TCRdb table keeps only in-frame clones and is missing some. Clonal size and the V and J genes are those of that table, whereas D and trimming came from the DNA. The data contain some 330,000 clones, roughly 90% of them singletons. The chain uses TRBV28 and TRBJ1-2; 7 positions agree with TRBD1. This clonotype originated in a woman aged 50 to 60 with active or convalescent COVID-19. The sample comprised peripheral blood. CDR3 loop: CASSFADRESGYTF. In DNA form, the CDR3 reads TGTGCCAGCAGTTTTGCCGACAGGGAATCTGGCTACACCTTC.